This T cell receptor (beta chain) was retrieved from a study of T cell changes during pregnancy in multiple sclerosis. The assay was immunoSEQ multiplex PCR, and TCRdb's table has in-frame clones only and misses some. The sample shows tens of thousands of clones, about nine tenths of them seen only once. The V and J ends lost 2 bases and 6 bases, in that order; junction bases with no gene match: 7. The CDR3 loop spans 15 amino acids. Germline V CDR1 and CDR2: SGHVS, FQNEAQ. The chain carries TRBV7-8 and TRBJ1-5; 7 bases are a match to TRBD1. Sequencing was performed on CD4+ T cells from peripheral blood mononuclear cells, taken in the first trimester of pregnancy. This TCR was recovered from a female donor in good health, enrolled as a control in a pregnancy study. CDR3 protein: CASSLNGQASQPQHF. Written as DNA, the CDR3 is TGTGCCAGCAGCTTAAATGGACAGGCCAGTCAGCCCCAGCATTTT.